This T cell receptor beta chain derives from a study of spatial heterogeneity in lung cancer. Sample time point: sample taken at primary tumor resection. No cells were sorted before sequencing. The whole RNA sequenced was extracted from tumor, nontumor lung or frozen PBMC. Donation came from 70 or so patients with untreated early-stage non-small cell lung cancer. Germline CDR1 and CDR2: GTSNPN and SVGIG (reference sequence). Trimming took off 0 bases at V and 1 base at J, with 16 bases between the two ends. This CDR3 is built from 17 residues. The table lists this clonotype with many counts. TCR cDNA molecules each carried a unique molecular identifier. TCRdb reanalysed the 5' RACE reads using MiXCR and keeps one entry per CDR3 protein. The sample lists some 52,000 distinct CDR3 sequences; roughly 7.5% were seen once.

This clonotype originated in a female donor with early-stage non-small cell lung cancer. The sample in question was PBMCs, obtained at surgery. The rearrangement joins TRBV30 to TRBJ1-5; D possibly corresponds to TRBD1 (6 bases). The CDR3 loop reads CAWSVGGGPPSNQPQHF. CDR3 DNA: TGTGCCTGGAGTGTTGGGGGGGGCCCGCCCAGCAATCAGCCCCAGCATTTT.